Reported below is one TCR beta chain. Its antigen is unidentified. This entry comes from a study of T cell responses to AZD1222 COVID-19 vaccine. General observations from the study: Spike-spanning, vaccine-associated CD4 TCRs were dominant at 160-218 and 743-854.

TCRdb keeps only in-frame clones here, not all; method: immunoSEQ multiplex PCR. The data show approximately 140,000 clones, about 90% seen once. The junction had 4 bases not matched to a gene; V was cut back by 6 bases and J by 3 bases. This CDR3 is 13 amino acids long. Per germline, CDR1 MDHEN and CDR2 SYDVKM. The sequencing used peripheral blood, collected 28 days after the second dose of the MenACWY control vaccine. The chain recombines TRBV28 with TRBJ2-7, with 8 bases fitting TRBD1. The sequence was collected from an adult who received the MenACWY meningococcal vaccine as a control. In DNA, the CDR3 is TGTGCCAGCAGAGGACAGGGCATCTACGAGCAGTACTTC. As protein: CASRGQGIYEQYF.